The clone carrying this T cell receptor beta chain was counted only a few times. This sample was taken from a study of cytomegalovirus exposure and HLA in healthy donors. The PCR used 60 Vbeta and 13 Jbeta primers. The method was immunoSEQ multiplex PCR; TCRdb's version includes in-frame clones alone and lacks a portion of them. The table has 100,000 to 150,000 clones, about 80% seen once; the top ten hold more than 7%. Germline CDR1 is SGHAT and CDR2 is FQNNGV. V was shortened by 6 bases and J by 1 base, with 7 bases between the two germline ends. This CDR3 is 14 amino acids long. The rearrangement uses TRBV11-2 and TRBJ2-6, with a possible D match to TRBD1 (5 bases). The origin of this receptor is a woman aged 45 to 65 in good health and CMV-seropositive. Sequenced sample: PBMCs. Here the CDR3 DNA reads TGTGCCAGCAGAGGGGAATCTGGGGCCAACGTCCTGACTTTC. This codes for CASRGESGANVLTF.